This T cell receptor beta chain originates from a study of T cell changes during pregnancy in multiple sclerosis. Repertoires were generated with immunoSEQ multiplex PCR, while TCRdb's copy carries only in-frame clones and drops some. Here the sample spans approximately 130,000 clones, 90% to 98% being singletons. The germline V gene has CDR1 SEHNR and CDR2 FQNEAQ (reference sequence). Germline trimming cut 1 base from V and 6 bases from J; bases unmatched to any gene: 8. CDR3 size: 15 residues. This TCR came from a female donor with multiple sclerosis, enrolled in a pregnancy study. Sequences were derived from peripheral blood, sampled after pregnancy. This chain connects TRBV7-9 to TRBJ2-7, with TRBD1 matching 8 bases. The CDR3: CASSLVSAGGSEQYF. The CDR3 DNA sequence: TGTGCCAGCAGCTTAGTTTCGGCAGGGGGCAGCGAGCAGTACTTC.